This T cell receptor beta chain was recorded in a study of blood T cell repertoires in COVID-19. How the authors handled the data: Amplifying reference gene primers gave estimates of nucleated cell counts. Profiled with immunoSEQ multiplex PCR; TCRdb holds only in-frame clones, not every one. V and J calls and clone size are as listed in that table; D and trimming were resolved from the DNA. The sample yields some 150,000 clones, 88% seen once. Sequencing was carried out using peripheral blood. This receptor was taken from an older woman with acute or convalescent COVID-19.

The CDR3, as DNA: TGTGCCTGGAGTAGAGACCTGGAGCGGAGGGAGCAGTTCTTC. Translating it yields CAWSRDLERREQFF. V and J are TRBV30 and TRBJ2-1; D is perhaps TRBD2 (5 bases). Germline V CDR1 and CDR2: GTSNPN, SVGIG (reference sequence). The V gene lost 2 bases and the J gene lost 10 bases, with 18 bases spanning the gap. The CDR3 runs to 14 residues.